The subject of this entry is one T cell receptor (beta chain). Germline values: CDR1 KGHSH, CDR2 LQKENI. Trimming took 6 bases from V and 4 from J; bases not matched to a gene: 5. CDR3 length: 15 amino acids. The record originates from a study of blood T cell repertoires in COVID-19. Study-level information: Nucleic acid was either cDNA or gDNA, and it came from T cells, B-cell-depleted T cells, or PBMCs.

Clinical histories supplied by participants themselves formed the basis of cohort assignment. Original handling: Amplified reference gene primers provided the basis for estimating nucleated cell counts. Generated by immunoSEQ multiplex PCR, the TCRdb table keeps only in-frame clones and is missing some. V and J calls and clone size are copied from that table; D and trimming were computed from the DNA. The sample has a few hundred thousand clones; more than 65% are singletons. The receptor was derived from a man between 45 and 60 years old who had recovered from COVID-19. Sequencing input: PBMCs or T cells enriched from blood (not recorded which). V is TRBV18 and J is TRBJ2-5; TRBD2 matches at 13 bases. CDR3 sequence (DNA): TGTGCCAGCTCCAGGACTAGCGGGAGCGGAGAGACCCAGTACTTC. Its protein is CASSRTSGSGETQYF.